This T cell receptor beta chain derives from a study of blood T cell repertoires in COVID-19. Study details: Spain, Italy and the United States supplied samples that represented acute and convalescent COVID-19. From T cells, B-cell-depleted T cells, or PBMCs came the material, which was cDNA or gDNA.

The table lists this clone with a count of one. The CDR3 covers 17 residues. The V gene's germline CDR1 is SQVTM and CDR2 ANQGSEA. Trimming at V came to 1 base and at J to 2 bases, leaving 8 bases not matched to a gene. The assay was immunoSEQ multiplex PCR, and TCRdb's table has in-frame clones only and misses some. The data show roughly 150,000 clones, about 88% seen once. The clonotype comes from a man aged 45-65 years who had recovered from COVID-19. The genes are TRBV29-1 and TRBJ2-3; 11 nucleotides line up with TRBD1. Source material: peripheral blood. The CDR3 here is CSVEGLRGQGDTDTQYF. CDR3 nucleotides: TGCAGCGTTGAAGGTCTCCGGGGACAGGGGGACACAGATACGCAGTATTTT.